This T cell receptor beta chain was observed in a study of a mutant IDH1 vaccine in newly diagnosed glioma (dated by TCRdb to the early 2020s). In the study overall: Vaccination was initiated 4-6 weeks after radiotherapy alone, or concurrently with temozolomide cycles in the chemotherapy-containing groups. Of the 32 patients who were treated, 62.5% were male and 37.5% were female, and the mean age was roughly 40 years. Before enrollment, patients had received standard therapy of radiotherapy alone, temozolomide alone, or radiochemotherapy with temozolomide; most received the combination. The week-35 safety follow-up took place at visit V12, and the week-47 end of study took place at visit V13. Six visits were used for peripheral blood collection: V03 (baseline), V05, V07, V10, V12 and V13. For exploratory analyses, about 25 treated patients had longitudinal TCRB deep sequencing done wherever samples were available.

Here is what the overall study found, with its caveats: Immune responses induced by the vaccine were seen in more than 85% of patients across multiple MHC alleles. Pseudoprogression appeared unrelated to alterations in the top peripheral T cell clonotypes detected by TCRB sequencing. Availability determined which PBMC samples were chosen for TCRB deep sequencing. The authors noted that analyses of patient blood samples could not be reproduced because of sample limitations.

The sample's time point label, in plain terms: week 35, safety follow-up. A 20-mer mutant IDH1 peptide at 300 micrograms in Montanide made up each vaccine dose, which was injected subcutaneously together with topical imiquimod. Across visits V03 through V10, patients got a total of eight vaccinations, given in weeks 1, 3, 5, 7, 11, 15, 19 and 23. The donors had newly diagnosed IDH1-mutant astrocytomas of WHO grade 3 or 4 that showed loss of nuclear ATRX. The samples were drawn from NOA16, a multicentre, single-arm, open-label phase I trial in Germany that tested a mutant IDH1 peptide vaccine in humans for the first time. Genomic DNA for TCRB sequencing was extracted from EDTA blood using the DNeasy Blood and Tissue Kit. CDR1 LNHDA and CDR2 SQIVND are derived from the germline V gene (reference sequence). Measured from the cysteine to the phenylalanine, the CDR3 is 13 residues long. The sequence is cut down to CDR3 DNA, 39 bases in frame from base 1. V ends up 8 bases short and J 8 bases short, with an unmatched junction base count of 10.

Concerning this clone: Its target antigen remains unknown. The sample holds no much larger clone one base away, and base qualities are not on file.

Library preparation used the immunoSEQ multiplex PCR assay. Rearranged TCR beta chain sequences were amplified with the hsTCRB Kit following the manufacturer's protocol. TCRB libraries were sequenced on an Illumina MiSeq. The study's processing was this. Demultiplexing, trimming and gene mapping were performed with the kit vendor's proprietary platform. This is the immuneACCESS table as TCRdb keeps it, with only in-frame sequences that have V and J called. A part of the clones is gone; compared with another copy, unresolved V genes explain less than half, and the rest is unexplained. V and J calls and clone size follow that table, whereas D and trimming were derived from the DNA. In this sample the table shows 69,000 or so clones, around 84% of which occur a single time. The top ten clones comprise approximately 2% of the sample.

Source: PBMCs, taken from a glioma patient whose treatment included an IDH1 peptide vaccine. The sequence was collected from a man aged 25 to 40 with glioma. The sequence links TRBV19 to TRBJ1-2, and TRBD1 matches 8 of the central bases. This receptor has the CDR3 CASSPDRELGYTF. The sequenced DNA is TGTGCCAGTTCTCCGGACAGGGAGTTGGGCTACACCTTC.